This T cell receptor (beta chain) is from a study of CD8+ T cells in alopecia areata. For the study at large: After 6 to 18 months of tofacitinib, follow-up continued 6 months off drug. Study outcomes and limitations: There were also resident alphabeta T cells of normal skin sequenced in scalp samples.

RNA was extracted and reverse transcribed into cDNA as the sequencing template. The data were produced by immunoSEQ multiplex PCR, yet TCRdb's version contains in-frame clones alone and is incomplete. This table holds roughly 200,000 clones, around three fifths found once. Remarks on this clone: The antigen remains undetermined.

Regarding treatment: oral pan-JAK inhibitor, 5-10 mg twice daily. Germline assignment: CDR1 PRHDT and CDR2 FYEKMQ (reference sequence). This CDR3 region has 15 residues. V was shortened by 1 base and J by 0 bases, with 9 bases between the two germline ends. This TCR came from a human donor with alopecia areata. The sequences come from CD8+ T cells sorted from blood, collected at week 24, from a patient treated with tofacitinib. The chain carries TRBV13 and TRBJ1-1; maybe TRBD1 (5 bases). Here the CDR3 reads CASSLVRGMNTEAFF. For the CDR3, the DNA is TGTGCCAGCAGCTTAGTTCGGGGGATGAACACTGAAGCTTTCTTT.